This is a list of T cell receptor beta chains from one sample in a study of T cells in localized non-small cell lung cancer. The method was immunoSEQ multiplex PCR; TCRdb's version includes in-frame clones alone and lacks a portion of them. The sample lists under 95,000 clones, around 82% occurring once. The sample here was peripheral blood, taken before any cancer treatment. The receptors were gathered from a female donor of 60 years or more with stage I lung adenocarcinoma. CDR3s include the opening cysteine and the closing phenylalanine or tryptophan. Each record gives: V gene, J gene, CDR3 protein.

V gene: TRBV14; J gene: TRBJ1-3; CDR3 protein: CASSLSRDTIYF
V gene: TRBV10-3; J gene: TRBJ1-5; CDR3 protein: CAISETSDSNQPQHF
V gene: TRBV4-2; J gene: TRBJ2-3; CDR3 protein: CASSQVLEGRTDTQYF
V gene: TRBV28; J gene: TRBJ2-1; CDR3 protein: CASSLFGGTDSYNEQFF
V gene: TRBV4-1; J gene: TRBJ1-2; CDR3 protein: CASSQETDYGYTF
V gene: TRBV4-1; J gene: TRBJ1-5; CDR3 protein: CASSQDGGGGNGQPQHF
V gene: TRBV5-1; J gene: TRBJ2-7; CDR3 protein: CASSPGTRYEQYF
V gene: TRBV27; J gene: TRBJ2-3; CDR3 protein: CASSTRTATQYF
V gene: TRBV28; J gene: TRBJ1-5; CDR3 protein: CASRGQGVNQPQHF
V gene: TRBV5-5; J gene: TRBJ1-6; CDR3 protein: CASSRPGNSPLHF
V gene: TRBV4-3; J gene: TRBJ2-5; CDR3 protein: CASSQEISGGGRETQYF
V gene: TRBV7-8; J gene: TRBJ2-1; CDR3 protein: CASSPRRGRSYNEQFF
V gene: TRBV29-1; J gene: TRBJ1-2; CDR3 protein: CSVRQDGYTF
V gene: TRBV6-5; J gene: TRBJ2-1; CDR3 protein: CASSYGRRTLYNEQFF
V gene: TRBV5-1; J gene: TRBJ1-2; CDR3 protein: CASSSPEDYGYTF
V gene: TRBV18; J gene: TRBJ2-7; CDR3 protein: CASSPWGQGNEQYF
V gene: TRBV28; J gene: TRBJ2-5; CDR3 protein: CANSSVDSGGVETQYF
V gene: TRBV15; J gene: TRBJ2-7; CDR3 protein: CATSRNSGGLPYEQYF
V gene: TRBV7-2; J gene: TRBJ1-1; CDR3 protein: CASSREGVSSNTEAFF
V gene: TRBV9; J gene: TRBJ2-2; CDR3 protein: CASSVVGGDTGELFF
V gene: TRBV9; J gene: TRBJ1-4; CDR3 protein: CASSVGGQRGEKLFF
V gene: TRBV5-1; J gene: TRBJ1-3; CDR3 protein: CASSLESTWGRTIYF
V gene: TRBV15; J gene: TRBJ2-7; CDR3 protein: CATSRGRSYEQYF
V gene: TRBV28; J gene: TRBJ2-7; CDR3 protein: CASSLLGVSYEQYF
V gene: TRBV2; J gene: TRBJ1-5; CDR3 protein: CASRGPGGLQPQHF
V gene: TRBV6-4; J gene: TRBJ2-7; CDR3 protein: CASSLGTSGSSYEQYF
V gene: TRBV19; J gene: TRBJ2-4; CDR3 protein: CASSMGGGGPQNIQYF
V gene: TRBV6-5; J gene: TRBJ1-2; CDR3 protein: CASRGTGGYTF
V gene: TRBV6-1; J gene: TRBJ2-2; CDR3 protein: CASSEPYQGPNTGELFF
V gene: TRBV5-1; J gene: TRBJ1-1; CDR3 protein: CASSSRVTNTEAFF
V gene: TRBV6-1; J gene: TRBJ1-2; CDR3 protein: CASSAQPGQRESYTF
V gene: TRBV7-8; J gene: TRBJ2-7; CDR3 protein: CASSLGQGVGSYEQYF